This T cell receptor beta chain was observed in a study of T cell changes during pregnancy in multiple sclerosis. Germline lookup yields CDR1 LNHDA and CDR2 SQIVND (reference sequence). The CDR3 sequence is 17 residues long. The ends were cut back, 5 bases at V and 5 bases at J, with 24 bases in the middle. The data were produced by immunoSEQ multiplex PCR, yet TCRdb's version contains in-frame clones alone and is incomplete. The sample contains under 85,000 clones, 90% of which appear only once. Sequenced here: peripheral blood, sampled in the third trimester of pregnancy. This chain uses TRBV19 with TRBJ1-1; D may be TRBD1 (5 bases). The clonotype originates from a female donor with multiple sclerosis, enrolled in a pregnancy study. CDR3 residues: CASSPQGFEGGKTEAFF. Written as DNA, the CDR3 is TGTGCCAGTAGTCCCCAGGGCTTTGAGGGAGGAAAAACTGAAGCTTTCTTT.